The clone carrying this TCR beta chain has at least ten counts. TCRdb called the PCR reads again in MiXCR, with one record for every CDR3 protein. The sample gives several thousand distinct CDR3 sequences, approximately 53% of which show up once; about 97% is in the top ten. The sample originates from a study of CD4 and CD8 cells across lung adenocarcinoma regions. J lost 7 bases, V lost 4 bases, and 9 bases had no gene match. Per the germline V gene, CDR1 is LGHNA and CDR2 is YNFKEQ. The CDR3 is 16 residues long. Sequenced material: CD8+ T cells from the center of a lung tumor. The TCR originated in a male donor with lung adenocarcinoma. The CD4 and CD8 labels of this study may be unreliable. The chain is built from TRBV4-2 and TRBJ2-1, with 11 nucleotides matching TRBD2. The CDR3: CASSPLLAGDVNEQFF. The CDR3 DNA sequence: TGTGCCAGCAGCCCACTACTAGCGGGAGATGTTAATGAGCAGTTCTTC.